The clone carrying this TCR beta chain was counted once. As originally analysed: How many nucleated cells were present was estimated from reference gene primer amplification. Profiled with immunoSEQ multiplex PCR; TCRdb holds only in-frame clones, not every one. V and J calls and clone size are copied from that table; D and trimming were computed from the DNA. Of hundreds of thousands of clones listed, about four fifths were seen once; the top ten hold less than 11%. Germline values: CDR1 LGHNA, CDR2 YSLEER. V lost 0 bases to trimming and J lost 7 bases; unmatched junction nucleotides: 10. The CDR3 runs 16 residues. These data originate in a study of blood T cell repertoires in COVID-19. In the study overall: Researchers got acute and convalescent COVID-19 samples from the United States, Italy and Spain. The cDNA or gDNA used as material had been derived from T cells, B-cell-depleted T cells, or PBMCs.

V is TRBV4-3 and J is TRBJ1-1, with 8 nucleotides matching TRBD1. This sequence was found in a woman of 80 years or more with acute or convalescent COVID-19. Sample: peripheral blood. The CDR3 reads CASSQDWFRGPGEAFF. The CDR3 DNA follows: TGCGCCAGCAGCCAAGATTGGTTCAGGGGGCCGGGTGAAGCTTTCTTT.